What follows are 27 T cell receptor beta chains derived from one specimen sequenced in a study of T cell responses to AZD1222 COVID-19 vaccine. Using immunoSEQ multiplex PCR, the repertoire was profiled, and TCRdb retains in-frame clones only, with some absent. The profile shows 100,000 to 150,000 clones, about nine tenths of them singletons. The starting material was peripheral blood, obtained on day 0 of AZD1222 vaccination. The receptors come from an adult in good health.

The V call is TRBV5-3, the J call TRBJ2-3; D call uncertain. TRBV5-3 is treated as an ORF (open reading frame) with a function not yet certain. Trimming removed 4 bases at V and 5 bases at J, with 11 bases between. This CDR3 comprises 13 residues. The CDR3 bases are TGTGCCAGAAGCCCCTGGGTTGTAGATACGCAGTATTTT. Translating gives CARSPWVVDTQYF.

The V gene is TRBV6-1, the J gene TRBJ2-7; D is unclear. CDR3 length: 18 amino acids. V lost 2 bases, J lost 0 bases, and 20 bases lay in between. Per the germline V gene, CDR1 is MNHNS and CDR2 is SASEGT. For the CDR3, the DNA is TGTGCCAGCAGTGAATTCGCTGTCCCCCGTCCCAGCTCCTACGAGCAGTACTTC. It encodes CASSEFAVPRPSSYEQYF.

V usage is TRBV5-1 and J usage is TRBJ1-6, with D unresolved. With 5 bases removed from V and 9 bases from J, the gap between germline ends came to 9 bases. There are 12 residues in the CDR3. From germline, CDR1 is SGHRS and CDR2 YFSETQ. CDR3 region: CASRTEGSPLHF. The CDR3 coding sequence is TGCGCCAGCAGAACCGAAGGTTCACCCCTCCACTTT. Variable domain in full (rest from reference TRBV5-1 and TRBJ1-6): KAGVTQTPRYLIKTRGQQVTLSCSPISGHRSVSWYQQTPGQGLQFLFEYFSETQRNKGNFPGRFSGRQFSNSRSEMNVSTLELGDSALYLCASRTEGSPLHFGNGTRLTVT.

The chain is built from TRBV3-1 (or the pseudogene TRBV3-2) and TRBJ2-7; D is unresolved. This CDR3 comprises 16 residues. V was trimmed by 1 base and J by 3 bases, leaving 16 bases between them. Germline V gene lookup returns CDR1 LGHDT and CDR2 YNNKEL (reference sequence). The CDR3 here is CASSQGPWVGSYEQYF. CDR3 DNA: TGTGCCAGCAGCCAAGGCCCGTGGGTCGGCAGCTACGAGCAGTACTTC.

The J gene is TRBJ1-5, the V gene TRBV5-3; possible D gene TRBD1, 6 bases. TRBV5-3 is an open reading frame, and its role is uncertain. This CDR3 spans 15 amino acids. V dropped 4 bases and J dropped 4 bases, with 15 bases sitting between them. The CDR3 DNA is TGTGCCAGAAGCCCCTCCGGGGGCGGGAATCAGCCCCAGCATTTT. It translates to CARSPSGGGNQPQHF.

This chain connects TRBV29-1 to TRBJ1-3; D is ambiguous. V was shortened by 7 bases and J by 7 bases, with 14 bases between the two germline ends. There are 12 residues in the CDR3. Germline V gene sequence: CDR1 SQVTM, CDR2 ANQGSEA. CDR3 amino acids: CSGYDQGNTIYF. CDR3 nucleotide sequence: TGCAGCGGGTACGATCAAGGGAACACCATATATTTT.

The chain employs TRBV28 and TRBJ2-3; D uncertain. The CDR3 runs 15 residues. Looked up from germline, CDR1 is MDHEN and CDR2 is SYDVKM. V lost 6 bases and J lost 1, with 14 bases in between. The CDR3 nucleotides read TGTGCCAGCAGCTCCCCTGGCCTCCGCACAGATACGCAGTATTTT. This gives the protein CASSSPGLRTDTQYF. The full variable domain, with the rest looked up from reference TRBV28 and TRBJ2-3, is DVKVTQSSRYLVKRTGEKVFLECVQDMDHENMFWYRQDPGLGLRLIYFSYDVKMKEKGDIPEGYSVSREKKERFSLILESASTNQTSMYLCASSSPGLRTDTQYFGPGTRLTVL.

CDR3 nucleotide sequence: TGTGCCAGCAGCTCCCGGGTTGCGTACGAGCAGTACTTC. Residues: CASSSRVAYEQYF. The chain employs TRBV7-2 and TRBJ2-7, with D uncertain. Trimming removed 4 bases from V and 4 bases from J, with 11 bases in between. Germline V lookup: CDR1 SGHTA, CDR2 FQGNSA. The CDR3 contains 13 residues.

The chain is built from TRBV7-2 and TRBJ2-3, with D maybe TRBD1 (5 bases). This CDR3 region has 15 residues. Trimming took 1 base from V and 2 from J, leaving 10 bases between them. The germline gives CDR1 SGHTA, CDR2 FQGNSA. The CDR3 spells CASSLVAGPTDTQYF. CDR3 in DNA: TGTGCCAGCAGCTTAGTGGCAGGGCCCACAGATACGCAGTATTTT. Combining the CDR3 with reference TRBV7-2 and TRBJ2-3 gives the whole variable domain GAGVSQSPSNKVTEKGKDVELRCDPISGHTALYWYRQSLGQGLEFLIYFQGNSAPDKSGLPSDRFSAERTGGSVSTLTIQRTQQEDSAVYLCASSLVAGPTDTQYFGPGTRLTVL.

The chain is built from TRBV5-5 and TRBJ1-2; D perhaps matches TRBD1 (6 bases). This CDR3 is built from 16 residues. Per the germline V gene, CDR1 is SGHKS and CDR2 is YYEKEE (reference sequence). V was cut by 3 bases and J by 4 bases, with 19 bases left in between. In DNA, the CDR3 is TGTGCCAGCAGCTCCCTAGGAGGGGGAGTTTTCTATGGCTACACCTTC. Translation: CASSSLGGGVFYGYTF.

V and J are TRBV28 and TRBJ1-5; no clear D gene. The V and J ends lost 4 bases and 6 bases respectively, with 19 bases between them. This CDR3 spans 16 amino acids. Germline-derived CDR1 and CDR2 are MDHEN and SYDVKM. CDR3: CASSWETLGGSQPQHF. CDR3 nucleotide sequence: TGTGCCAGCAGTTGGGAGACGCTGGGCGGGAGTCAGCCCCAGCATTTT.

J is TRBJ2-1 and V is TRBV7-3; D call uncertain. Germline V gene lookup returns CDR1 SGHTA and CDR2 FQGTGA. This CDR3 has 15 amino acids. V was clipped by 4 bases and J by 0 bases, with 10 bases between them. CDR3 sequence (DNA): TGTGCCAGCAGCTCCACCCTGAGCTCCTACAATGAGCAGTTCTTC. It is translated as CASSSTLSSYNEQFF.

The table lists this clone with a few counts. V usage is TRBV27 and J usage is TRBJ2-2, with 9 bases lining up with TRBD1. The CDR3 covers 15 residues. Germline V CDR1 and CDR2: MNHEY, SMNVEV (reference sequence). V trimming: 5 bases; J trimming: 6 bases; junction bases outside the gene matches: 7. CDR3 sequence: CASSIGTGTSGELFF. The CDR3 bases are TGTGCCAGCAGTATCGGGACAGGGACGTCCGGGGAGCTGTTTTTT.

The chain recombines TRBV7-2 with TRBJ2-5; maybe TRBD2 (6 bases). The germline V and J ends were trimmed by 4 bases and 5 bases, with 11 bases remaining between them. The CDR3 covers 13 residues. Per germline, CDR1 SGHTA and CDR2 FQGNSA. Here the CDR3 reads CASSWDWRETQYF. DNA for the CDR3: TGTGCCAGCAGCTGGGACTGGCGCGAGACCCAGTACTTC.

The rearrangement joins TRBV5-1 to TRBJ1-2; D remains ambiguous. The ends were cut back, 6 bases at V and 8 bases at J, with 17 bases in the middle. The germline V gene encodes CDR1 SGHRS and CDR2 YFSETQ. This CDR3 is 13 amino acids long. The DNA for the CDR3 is TGCGCCAGCACTCAGGACGGGGTAGAGGGCTACACCTTC. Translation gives CASTQDGVEGYTF.

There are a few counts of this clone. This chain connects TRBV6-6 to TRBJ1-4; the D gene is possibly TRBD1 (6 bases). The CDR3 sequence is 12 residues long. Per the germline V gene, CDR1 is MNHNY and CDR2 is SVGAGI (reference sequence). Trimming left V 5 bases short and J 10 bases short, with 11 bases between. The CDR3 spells CASSLQGRKLFF. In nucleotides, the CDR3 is TGTGCCAGCAGTCTACAGGGAAGAAAACTGTTTTTT.

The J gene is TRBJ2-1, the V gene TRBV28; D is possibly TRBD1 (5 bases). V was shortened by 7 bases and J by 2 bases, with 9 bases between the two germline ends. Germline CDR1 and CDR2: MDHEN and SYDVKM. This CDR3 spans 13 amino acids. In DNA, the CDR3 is TGTGCCAGCATAGGACACCCCTACAATGAGCAGTTCTTC. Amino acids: CASIGHPYNEQFF.

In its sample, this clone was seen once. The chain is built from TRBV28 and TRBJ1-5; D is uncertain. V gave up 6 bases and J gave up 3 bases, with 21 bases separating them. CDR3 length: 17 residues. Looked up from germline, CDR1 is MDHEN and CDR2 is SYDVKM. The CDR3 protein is CASSSVVTTVTNQPQHF. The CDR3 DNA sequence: TGTGCCAGCAGCTCCGTGGTGACGACGGTCACCAATCAGCCCCAGCATTTT.

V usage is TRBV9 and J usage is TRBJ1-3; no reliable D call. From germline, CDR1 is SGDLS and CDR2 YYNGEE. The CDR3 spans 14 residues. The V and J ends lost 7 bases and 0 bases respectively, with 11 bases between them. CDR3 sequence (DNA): TGTGCCAGCTCTGGCGGTAACTCTGGAAACACCATATATTTT. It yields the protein CASSGGNSGNTIYF.

CDR3 sequence (DNA): TGTGCCAGCAGTTACGGGGCCGTCGGACAGGGTGAGCAGTTCTTC. Its protein product is CASSYGAVGQGEQFF. The gene calls are TRBV6-5 and TRBJ2-1, with 8 bases fitting TRBD1. Trimming at V came to 2 bases and at J to 9 bases, leaving 9 bases not matched to a gene. CDR1 is MNHEY, CDR2 SVGAGI, per germline. The CDR3 consists of 15 residues.

The CDR3 region is CASSLVVGRGEYF. DNA of the CDR3: TGTGCCAGCAGCTTGGTTGTCGGCAGGGGGGAGTACTTC. This sequence joins TRBV5-5 and TRBJ2-5; D is possibly TRBD1 (7 bases). Germline V gives CDR1 SGHKS, CDR2 YYEKEE (reference sequence). The CDR3 spans 13 residues. The V end lost 0 bases, the J end lost 12 bases, and 15 bases lay between the germline ends.

Written as DNA, the CDR3 is TGTGCCAGCAGCTTCGCCGATTGGGGGGGCCGCGAGACCCAGTACTTC. This sequence encodes CASSFADWGGRETQYF. V usage is TRBV7-8 and J usage is TRBJ2-5, with D possibly matching TRBD2 (7 bases). There are 16 residues in the CDR3. CDR1 and CDR2 (germline): SGHVS, FQNEAQ. Trimming pared 3 bases from V and 5 bases from J, leaving 19 bases between.

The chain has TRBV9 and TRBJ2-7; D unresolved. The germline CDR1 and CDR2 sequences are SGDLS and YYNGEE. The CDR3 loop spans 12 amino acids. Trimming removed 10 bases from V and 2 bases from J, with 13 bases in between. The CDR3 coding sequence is TGTGCCCCAGGAAAGGGCGCCTACGAGCAGTACTTC. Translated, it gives CAPGKGAYEQYF.

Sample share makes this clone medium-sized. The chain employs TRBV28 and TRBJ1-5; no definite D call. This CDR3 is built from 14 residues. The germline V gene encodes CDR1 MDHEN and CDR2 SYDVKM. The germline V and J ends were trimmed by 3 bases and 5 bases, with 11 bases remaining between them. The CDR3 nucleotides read TGTGCCAGCAGTTTCCTCGGCGGCTATCAGCCCCAGCATTTT. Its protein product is CASSFLGGYQPQHF.

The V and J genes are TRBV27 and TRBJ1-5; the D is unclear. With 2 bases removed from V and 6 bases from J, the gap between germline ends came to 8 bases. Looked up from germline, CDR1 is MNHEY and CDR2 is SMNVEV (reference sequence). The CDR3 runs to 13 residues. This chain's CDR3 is CASSLGVGQPQHF. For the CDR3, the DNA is TGTGCCAGCAGTTTAGGGGTAGGTCAGCCCCAGCATTTT.

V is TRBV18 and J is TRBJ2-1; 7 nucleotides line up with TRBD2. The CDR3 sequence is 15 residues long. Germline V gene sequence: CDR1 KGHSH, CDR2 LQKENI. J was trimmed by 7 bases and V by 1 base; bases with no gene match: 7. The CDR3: CASSPRGGSGNEQFF. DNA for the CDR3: TGTGCCAGCTCACCACGGGGGGGTTCTGGGAATGAGCAGTTCTTC.

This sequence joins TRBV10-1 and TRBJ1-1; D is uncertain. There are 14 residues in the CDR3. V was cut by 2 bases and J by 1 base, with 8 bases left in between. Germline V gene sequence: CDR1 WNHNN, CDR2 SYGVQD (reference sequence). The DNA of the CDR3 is TGCGCCAGCAGTGAGGGCGGCAGGAACACTGAAGCTTTCTTT. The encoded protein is CASSEGGRNTEAFF.